The 19 T cell receptor beta chains below come from one sample, sequenced in a study of response to subunit inactivated influenza vaccine. MiXCR was run by TCRdb on the RT-PCR reads, yielding one entry per CDR3 protein. The sample contains roughly 540,000 distinct CDR3 sequences, 20% to 25% of which appear only once. These data are also associated with another study on T cells expressing NK-cell markers. As that study records: In generating TCR beta cDNA, 5'RACE template switching with UMIs was used.

The sample here was CD4+ T cells sorted from PBMCs, taken about 13 days after vaccination. The source of these receptors is a man aged 45-65 years who received an inactivated influenza vaccine.

This clonotype has a handful of counts. The chain links TRBV9 to TRBJ2-5; D is possibly TRBD1 (6 bases). Looked up from germline, CDR1 is SGDLS and CDR2 is YYNGEE. Trimming took off 0 bases at V and 2 bases at J, with 17 bases between the two ends. The CDR3 covers 17 residues. CDR3 in amino acids: CASSVGSGQKIQETQYF. The CDR3 nucleotides read TGTGCCAGCAGCGTAGGGTCCGGACAGAAGATTCAAGAGACCCAGTACTTC.

This clonotype was seen more than once but under ten times. This sequence joins TRBV19 and TRBJ2-3, with a possible D match to TRBD1 (5 bases). CDR1 and CDR2 (germline): LNHDA, SQIVND (reference sequence). The CDR3 is made up of 15 amino acids. Trimming took off 5 bases at V and 0 bases at J, with 12 bases between the two ends. The CDR3 nucleotides are TGTGCCAGTAGTTCCCAACAGGATAGCACAGATACGCAGTATTTT. Protein sequence: CASSSQQDSTDTQYF.

The sample holds a few counts of this clonotype. The CDR3 reads CSARGQNDQPQHF. The CDR3 DNA follows: TGCAGTGCTAGGGGTCAGAACGATCAGCCCCAGCATTTT. The chain joins TRBV20-1 to TRBJ1-5; the D is unclear. In germline, CDR1 is DFQATT, CDR2 SNEGSKA (reference sequence). The CDR3 totals 13 residues. Trimming took 3 bases from V and 5 from J, leaving 11 bases between them.

This clonotype was observed a handful of times. The chain recombines TRBV3-1 with TRBJ2-5; 9 bases are a match to TRBD2. Germline V gene lookup returns CDR1 LGHDT and CDR2 YNNKEL (reference sequence). The CDR3 spans 21 residues. J was trimmed by 5 bases and V by 0 bases; bases with no gene match: 22. DNA for the CDR3: TGTGCCAGCAGCCAAGATCTTCGGCTAGCGGGGTTTACTCGTTTAGCCGAGACCCAGTACTTC. It codes for CASSQDLRLAGFTRLAETQYF.

This chain joins TRBV6-2 or TRBV6-3 and TRBJ2-7, with TRBD2 as a possible D gene (6 bases). This CDR3 is built from 12 residues. The V gene's germline CDR1 is MNHEY and CDR2 SVGEGT. The CDR3 sequence: CVTGDKPYEQYF. CDR3 DNA: TGTGTAACGGGAGACAAGCCCTACGAGCAGTACTTC.

This clonotype was counted only a few times. The chain is built from TRBV12-3 or TRBV12-4 and TRBJ2-1; tentative D call: TRBD1 (6 bases). Deletions cut 1 base from V and 5 bases from J, with 15 bases between. The CDR3 has 16 amino acids. The CDR3 nucleotides read TGTGCCAGCAGTTTAGTGGGCCAGGGGCCCCACAATGAGCAGTTCTTC. Its protein product is CASSLVGQGPHNEQFF.

V and J are TRBV6-5 and TRBJ2-7; 10 positions agree with TRBD1. Per the germline V gene, CDR1 is MNHEY and CDR2 is SVGAGI. The CDR3 has 14 amino acids. The ends lost 5 bases at V and 7 bases at J; junction bases unmatched: 8. CDR3 residues: CASSNRQGAGEQYF. The CDR3 DNA sequence: TGTGCCAGCAGTAATCGACAGGGGGCGGGTGAGCAGTACTTC.

The chain employs TRBV14 and TRBJ1-2; 7 positions agree with TRBD1. Germline trimming cut 2 bases from V and 9 bases from J; bases unmatched to any gene: 6. Germline V gene sequence: CDR1 SGHDN, CDR2 FVKESK. The CDR3 loop spans 13 amino acids. The CDR3 here is CASSQNGQDRYTF. CDR3 coding DNA: TGTGCCAGCAGCCAAAACGGACAGGATCGCTACACCTTC.

The chain joins TRBV29-1 to TRBJ2-7, with D unresolved. This CDR3 region has 13 residues. CDR1 is SQVTM, CDR2 ANQGSEA, per germline. V was pared by 3 bases and J by 2 bases, with 11 bases between. The DNA of the CDR3 is TGCAGCGTTGAGTTAACAGAAACCTACGAGCAGTACTTC. It encodes CSVELTETYEQYF.

The chain combines TRBV12-3 or TRBV12-4 with TRBJ2-5; TRBD1 agrees at 9 bases. The CDR3 loop spans 14 amino acids. The trim removed 8 bases at V and 3 bases at J, leaving 7 bases unmatched. CDR3: CASCWGTGKETQYF. DNA of the CDR3: TGTGCCAGCTGCTGGGGGACAGGGAAAGAGACCCAGTACTTC.

This clonotype was seen only a few times. The chain recombines TRBV2 with TRBJ2-1, with TRBD2 as a possible D gene (5 bases). The CDR3 has 12 residues. With 6 bases removed from V and 3 bases from J, the gap between germline ends came to 6 bases. Per germline, CDR1 SNHLY and CDR2 FYNNEI. The CDR3 protein is CASREDYNEQFF. The CDR3 DNA follows: TGTGCCAGCAGGGAGGACTACAATGAGCAGTTCTTC.

This clonotype was seen a handful of times. This chain uses TRBV24-1 with TRBJ2-3; D unclear. With 2 bases removed from V and 1 base from J, the gap between germline ends came to 6 bases. The germline V gene has CDR1 KGHDR and CDR2 SFDVKD. The CDR3 is made up of 14 amino acids. In DNA, the CDR3 is TGTGCCACCAGTGATTCCGGCCGCACAGATACGCAGTATTTT. This codes for CATSDSGRTDTQYF.

The gene calls are TRBV4-2 and TRBJ2-7; D unresolved. Trimming removed 0 bases from V and 1 base from J, with 10 bases in between. The V gene's germline CDR1 is LGHNA and CDR2 YNFKEQ. The CDR3 is 15 amino acids. The CDR3 loop reads CASSQDPSASYEQYF. CDR3 in DNA: TGTGCCAGCAGCCAAGATCCCAGTGCATCCTACGAGCAGTACTTC.

This clonotype has more than one count but fewer than ten. The chain links TRBV28 to TRBJ2-7; D ambiguous. V was cut by 4 bases and J by 0 bases, with 7 bases left in between. Germline-derived CDR1 and CDR2 are MDHEN and SYDVKM. The CDR3 loop spans 13 amino acids. As DNA, the CDR3 is TGTGCCAGCAGTTCGGACGACTCCTACGAGCAGTACTTC. Translated, it gives CASSSDDSYEQYF.

The chain is built from TRBV3-1 and TRBJ1-4; maybe TRBD1 (6 bases). The germline V and J ends were trimmed by 4 bases and 2 bases, with 17 bases remaining between them. Germline lookup yields CDR1 LGHDT and CDR2 YNNKEL (reference sequence). The CDR3 spans 17 residues. In DNA form, the CDR3 reads TGTGCCAGCAGCCTCGCCGGGACAAGTCGGACTAATGAAAAACTGTTTTTT. It codes for CASSLAGTSRTNEKLFF.

CDR3 bases: TGCGCCAGCAGCTTGGACAGGGGGATCATGAACACTGAAGCTTTCTTT. Its protein product is CASSLDRGIMNTEAFF. This chain links TRBV5-1 with TRBJ1-1, with 8 bases identical to TRBD1. Germline V gene data show CDR1 as SGHRS and CDR2 as YFSETQ. With 0 bases clipped from V and 0 bases from J, the junction kept 4 bases outside the gene matches. The CDR3 is made up of 16 amino acids.

The V and J genes are TRBV12-3 or TRBV12-4 and TRBJ2-7; 7 bases line up with TRBD2. The J segment lost 7 bases and the V segment lost 6 bases, leaving 9 bases of the junction unmatched. This CDR3 comprises 13 residues. CDR3 nucleotides: TGTGCCAGCAGCTGGAGAGGCGGGAGTGAGCAGTACTTC. Translation: CASSWRGGSEQYF.

V gene TRBV10-3 combines with J gene TRBJ2-5; the D gene is possibly TRBD1 (7 bases). This CDR3 contains 12 residues. Germline V lookup: CDR1 ENHRY, CDR2 SYGVKD. V lost 10 bases, J lost 7 bases, and 16 bases lay in between. The CDR3: CATETGRGTQYF. The CDR3, as DNA: TGTGCCACCGAGACAGGGCGGGGGACCCAGTACTTC.

In nucleotides, the CDR3 is TGTGCCAGCAGCCAAGGGTCGCGCGGGACAGCGTACGAGCAGTACTTC. This gives the protein CASSQGSRGTAYEQYF. The chain recombines TRBV14 with TRBJ2-7; possible D gene TRBD1, 7 bases. Germline values: CDR1 SGHDN, CDR2 FVKESK. V gave up 1 base and J gave up 4 bases, with 17 bases separating them. The CDR3 covers 16 residues.